Listed here are 29 T cell receptor beta chains from one sample, sequenced in a study of cytomegalovirus exposure and HLA in healthy donors. Primers included in the PCR were 60 Vbeta and 13 Jbeta primers. TCRdb's table, derived via immunoSEQ multiplex PCR, lists solely in-frame clones and lacks some. The data contain fewer than 250,000 clones, approximately 82% of them singletons. Sequenced material: PBMCs. These receptors originate from a man between 18 and 29 years old in good health and CMV-seronegative.

This rearrangement joins TRBV10-3 to TRBJ1-1; 10 nucleotides match TRBD1. The CDR3 is made up of 16 amino acids. V lost 2 bases and J lost 2; bases outside the gene matches: 5. Germline V gene lookup returns CDR1 ENHRY and CDR2 SYGVKD. The chain's CDR3 is CAISERDRGPNTEAFF. DNA for the CDR3: TGTGCCATCAGTGAGCGGGACAGGGGTCCAAACACTGAAGCTTTCTTT.

V usage is TRBV6-5 and J usage is TRBJ2-3; no clear D. There are 14 residues in the CDR3. V lost 5 bases and J lost 0, with 9 bases in between. In germline, CDR1 is MNHEY, CDR2 SVGAGI. The CDR3 region has the DNA TGTGCCAGCAGTCATGTAGAGAGCACAGATACGCAGTATTTT. It specifies CASSHVESTDTQYF.

CDR3 protein: CATSRDRGASETQYF. Here the CDR3 DNA reads TGTGCCACCAGCAGAGATCGGGGGGCATCAGAGACCCAGTACTTC. V and J are TRBV15 and TRBJ2-5; possibly TRBD2 for D (7 bases). The V end was cut by 0 bases, the J end by 4 bases, with 12 bases between. This CDR3 contains 15 residues. Germline V gene sequence: CDR1 LNHNV, CDR2 YYDKDF (reference sequence).

The chain is built from TRBV25-1 and TRBJ2-7; 11 bases fit TRBD1. The CDR3 sequence is 16 residues long. Germline lookup yields CDR1 MGHDK and CDR2 SYGVNS. V shed 7 bases, J shed 5 bases, and the junction held 13 bases outside the gene matches. Here the CDR3 reads CASTGHPGQGVHEQYF. For the CDR3, the DNA is TGTGCCAGCACTGGCCACCCGGGACAGGGGGTCCACGAGCAGTACTTC.

The rearrangement links TRBV25-1 to TRBJ1-5; the D is unclear. Per germline, CDR1 MGHDK and CDR2 SYGVNS. The CDR3 length is 15 residues. V lost 4 bases and J 2 bases, leaving 12 bases between the germline ends. DNA of the CDR3: TGTGCCAGCAGTGGAGGTTCAAGCGGCAATCAGCCCCAGCATTTT. This codes for CASSGGSSGNQPQHF.

This clone was counted a few times. The V call is TRBV6-4, the J call TRBJ2-3; 7 bases match TRBD2. Germline V gene lookup returns CDR1 MRHNA and CDR2 SNTAGT. The CDR3 runs to 15 residues. With V trimmed by 8 bases and J by 3 bases, 11 bases remained unmatched. The CDR3 loop is CASRGRLLATDTQYF. CDR3 sequence (DNA): TGTGCCAGCCGTGGACGTTTACTAGCGACAGATACGCAGTATTTT.

This chain links TRBV5-8 with TRBJ2-5; D is perhaps TRBD2 (6 bases). TRBJ2-7 matches the DNA end more closely, so the J call is doubtful. CDR3 length: 15 amino acids. Germline CDR1 is SGHTS and CDR2 is YDEGEE. The CDR3 DNA reads as TGTGCCAGCAGCTTCATTCCGCGGGACTCCTACGAGCAGTACTTC. Translating gives CASSFIPRDSYEQYF.

The rearrangement uses TRBV4-1 and TRBJ1-2; D call uncertain. The CDR3 has 13 amino acids. The V end was cut by 2 bases, the J end by 5 bases, with 9 bases between. CDR1 and CDR2 (germline): MGHRA, YSYEKL. This CDR3 reads CASSQPTGYGYTF. The CDR3 DNA is TGCGCCAGCAGCCAACCGACGGGTTATGGCTACACCTTC.

The rearrangement uses TRBV5-5 and TRBJ1-1; 7 positions agree with TRBD1. CDR3 length: 15 amino acids. The V and J ends lost 2 bases and 8 bases, in that order; junction bases with no gene match: 12. The V gene's germline CDR1 is SGHKS and CDR2 YYEKEE (reference sequence). The CDR3 DNA sequence: TGTGCCAGCAGCTTCGTATTCGAACAGGGGACCGAAGCTTTCTTT. This codes for CASSFVFEQGTEAFF.

This rearrangement joins TRBV6-1 to TRBJ2-1, with D perhaps TRBD2 (6 bases). CDR1 and CDR2 (germline): MNHNS, SASEGT. This CDR3 has 14 residues. V dropped 7 bases and J dropped 2 bases, with 12 bases sitting between them. DNA of the CDR3: TGTGCCAGCACTGGGGACTCGACCTACAATGAGCAGTTCTTC. Its translation is CASTGDSTYNEQFF.

This chain uses TRBV11-2 with TRBJ2-1, with 7 nucleotides matching TRBD2. CDR3 size: 17 residues. Germline trimming cut 0 bases from V and 0 bases from J; bases unmatched to any gene: 5. CDR1 is SGHAT and CDR2 is FQNNGV in the germline V gene. DNA for the CDR3: TGTGCCAGCAGCTTAGATTGGTGGGAGGGCTCCTACAATGAGCAGTTCTTC. Amino acids: CASSLDWWEGSYNEQFF.

This rearrangement joins TRBV4-1 to TRBJ1-2; TRBD1 might be the D (6 bases). V lost 0 bases, J lost 7 bases, and 15 bases lay in between. This CDR3 region has 15 residues. Per germline, CDR1 MGHRA and CDR2 YSYEKL. The CDR3 DNA follows: TGCGCCAGCAGCCAAGATTTGGGGGCGGCCGGTGGCTACACCTTC. It specifies CASSQDLGAAGGYTF.

This clone is a singleton in its sample. V and J are TRBV6-1 and TRBJ2-3; D is uncertain. The CDR3 spans 13 residues. V was shortened by 8 bases and J by 0 bases, with 9 bases between the two germline ends. The germline V gene has CDR1 MNHNS and CDR2 SASEGT. CDR3 region: CASFEVSTDTQYF. CDR3 DNA: TGTGCCAGCTTCGAGGTGAGCACAGATACGCAGTATTTT.

The chain couples TRBV18 to TRBJ1-2, with 9 bases identical to TRBD1. The CDR3 has 18 residues. Per the germline V gene, CDR1 is KGHSH and CDR2 is LQKENI. V lost 4 bases, J lost 4 bases, and 16 bases stayed unmatched. The CDR3 is CASSLSLISDRGGYGYTF. The DNA for the CDR3 is TGTGCCAGCTCACTTTCTCTAATCTCGGACAGGGGAGGCTATGGCTACACCTTC.

This clone was observed once. V usage is TRBV6-1 and J usage is TRBJ2-7; D perhaps matches TRBD1 (8 bases). V lost 4 bases, J lost 3 bases, and 16 bases lay in between. CDR3 length: 15 residues. Germline loops: CDR1 MNHNS, CDR2 SASEGT. CDR3 loop: CASSAPTGGVYEQYF. CDR3 sequence (DNA): TGTGCCAGCAGTGCCCCTACAGGGGGGGTCTACGAGCAGTACTTC.

V and J are TRBV12-2 and TRBJ1-1; the table assigns TRBD1, which was not confirmed against the DNA. TRBV12-2 is marked as a pseudogene. This CDR3 is built from 15 residues. The DNA of the CDR3 is TGTGCAAGTCGCTTAGCGATTGACAGCAACACTGAAGCTTTCTTT. It specifies CASRLAIDSNTEAFF.

The V call is TRBV7-9, the J call TRBJ2-1; 11 bases are shared with TRBD2. The V gene's germline CDR1 is SEHNR and CDR2 FQNEAQ (reference sequence). CDR3 size: 16 residues. V was clipped by 4 bases and J by 6 bases; unmatched bases: 8. This CDR3 is CASSYSLGLAGNEQFF. Written as DNA, the CDR3 is TGTGCCAGCAGCTATTCTCTCGGACTAGCGGGCAATGAGCAGTTCTTC.

The chain recombines TRBV2 with TRBJ1-5, with D possibly matching TRBD1 (5 bases). Germline CDR1 SNHLY, CDR2 FYNNEI. V was pared by 2 bases and J by 7 bases, with 15 bases between. There are 15 residues in the CDR3. Written as DNA, the CDR3 is TGTGCCAGCAGTGAAAACGGGGGTTTCGGACAGCCCCAGCATTTT. This codes for CASSENGGFGQPQHF.

This chain joins TRBV27 and TRBJ2-1; D unclear. Germline CDR1 MNHEY, CDR2 SMNVEV (reference sequence). The V end lost 0 bases, the J end lost 3 bases, and 3 bases lay between the germline ends. The length of the CDR3 is 13 residues. The CDR3 loop is CASSLSLYNEQFF. The CDR3 bases are TGTGCCAGCAGTTTATCCCTCTACAATGAGCAGTTCTTC.

The chain employs TRBV7-9 and TRBJ1-1; perhaps TRBD1 as D (5 bases). Between the trimmed V and J ends, which lost 5 bases and 3 bases, there was a span of 13 bases. Germline V gives CDR1 SEHNR, CDR2 FQNEAQ (reference sequence). The length of the CDR3 is 14 residues. Written as DNA, the CDR3 is TGTGCCAGCAGCCCAGGGTCGGTCGACACTGAAGCTTTCTTT. Translation gives CASSPGSVDTEAFF.

The chain recombines TRBV7-9 with TRBJ1-2, with 8 bases lining up with TRBD1. CDR1 is SEHNR, CDR2 FQNEAQ, per germline (reference sequence). With 6 bases clipped from V and 3 bases from J, the junction kept 12 bases outside the gene matches. This CDR3 is 16 amino acids long. The DNA for the CDR3 is TGTGCCAGCAGTCTTGACAGGGGCGGCATATACTATGGCTACACCTTC. This translates into CASSLDRGGIYYGYTF.

This clone turned up a few times. The chain links TRBV28 to TRBJ1-4; the match to TRBD1 covers 7 bases. J was trimmed by 8 bases and V by 4 bases; bases with no gene match: 13. Per germline, CDR1 MDHEN and CDR2 SYDVKM. The CDR3 sequence is 16 residues long. CDR3 residues: CASSSSRQGFREKLFF. The CDR3 nucleotides read TGTGCCAGCAGTTCCTCCAGACAGGGTTTTAGGGAAAAACTGTTTTTT.

The chain links TRBV27 to TRBJ2-5, with D tentatively TRBD2 (6 bases). TRBJ2-7 matches the DNA end more closely, so the J call is doubtful. The CDR3 totals 14 residues. Germline loops: CDR1 MNHEY, CDR2 SMNVEV (reference sequence). Here the CDR3 reads CASSSGTVGYEQYF. The CDR3 coding sequence is TGTGCCAGCAGTTCCGGGACTGTAGGCTACGAGCAGTACTTC.

This clone was found a few times. The rearrangement uses TRBV5-6 and TRBJ2-1, with no clear D. CDR1 and CDR2 (germline): SGHDT, YYEEEE. The CDR3 contains 14 residues. Trimming left V 1 base short and J 5 bases short, with 10 bases between. In nucleotides, the CDR3 is TGTGCCAGCAGCTTGAACCCTCGGGACAATGAGCAGTTCTTC. This codes for CASSLNPRDNEQFF.

The chain combines TRBV7-3 with TRBJ2-3; D perhaps matches TRBD2 (5 bases). This CDR3 contains 16 residues. Germline CDR1 is SGHTA and CDR2 is FQGTGA. The V end lost 1 base, the J end lost 4 bases, and 15 bases lay between the germline ends. The CDR3 coding sequence is TGTGCCAGCAGCTTAATGAACGGTGGGAGAGCAGATACGCAGTATTTT. Residues: CASSLMNGGRADTQYF.

This sequence joins TRBV6-5 and TRBJ2-5; TRBD1 aligns across 7 bases. CDR1 MNHEY and CDR2 SVGAGI come from the germline V gene. V dropped 6 bases and J dropped 2; count of bases not matched to a gene: 3. CDR3 length: 13 residues. The CDR3 region is CASSRDRQETQYF. CDR3 coding DNA: TGTGCCAGCAGCCGGGACAGACAAGAGACCCAGTACTTC.

The genes are TRBV21-1 and TRBJ2-2; the D segment call TRBD2 is taken from the table without a DNA check. TRBV21-1 is annotated as a pseudogene. There are 17 residues in the CDR3. The CDR3 sequence: CASSKVQREEDTGELFF. CDR3 coding DNA: TGTGCCAGCAGCAAAGTACAGCGGGAGGAGGACACCGGGGAGCTGTTTTTT.

The chain employs TRBV4-2 and TRBJ2-5, with 8 bases lining up with TRBD2. From germline, CDR1 is LGHNA and CDR2 YNFKEQ. V lost 4 bases to trimming and J lost 0 bases; unmatched junction nucleotides: 4. The CDR3 sequence is 15 residues long. The CDR3, as DNA: TGTGCCAGCAGCCTTAGCGGGACCAACCAAGAGACCCAGTACTTC. This gives the protein CASSLSGTNQETQYF.

The gene calls are TRBV5-1 and TRBJ1-3; 7 positions agree with TRBD1. CDR1 and CDR2 from the germline V gene are SGHRS and YFSETQ. V shed 4 bases, J shed 4 bases, and the junction held 5 bases outside the gene matches. The CDR3 totals 14 residues. CDR3 sequence reads: CASSDGTAGNTIYF. CDR3 bases: TGCGCCAGCAGCGACGGGACAGCCGGAAACACCATATATTTT. Variable domain in full (rest from reference TRBV5-1 and TRBJ1-3): KAGVTQTPRYLIKTRGQQVTLSCSPISGHRSVSWYQQTPGQGLQFLFEYFSETQRNKGNFPGRFSGRQFSNSRSEMNVSTLELGDSALYLCASSDGTAGNTIYFGEGSWLTVV.